Here is one T cell receptor beta chain with its context. Primed by a sample-barcoded 5' primer and a J-beta primer mix, a second PCR proceeded for about 6 to 12 cycles. Each CDR3 protein gets one entry after TCRdb re-called the 5' RACE reads with MiXCR. The profile shows under 1,000,000 distinct CDR3 sequences, around 36% of them singletons. Trimming took 2 bases from V and 10 from J, leaving 6 bases between them. The CDR3 is 11 amino acids. Germline lookup yields CDR1 MNHNY and CDR2 SVGAGI (reference sequence). The sample is drawn from a study of blood T cells in healthy people across ages. J is TRBJ2-1 and V is TRBV6-6; no firm D call. The sample consisted of blood. The sequence was obtained from a man aged 18 to 35 in good health. The CDR3 bases are TGTGCCAGCAGTTACGGGATGGAGCAGTTCTTC. It yields the protein CASSYGMEQFF.